The clone carrying this TCR beta chain was recorded many times. These data are taken from a study of T cells in Graves' hyperthyroidism and ophthalmopathy. The ends were cut back, 4 bases at V and 3 bases at J, with 3 bases in the middle. CDR1 and CDR2 (germline): SGHNT, YENEEA. The CDR3 contains 12 residues. TCR beta CDR3 regions were amplified from RNA transcripts. Carried out on the TCR CDR3, a first-round RT-PCR used the HTBI primer set. One entry per CDR3 protein results from TCRdb running MiXCR on the multiplex PCR reads. This sample has 550,000 to 700,000 distinct CDR3 sequences, with approximately 44% found just once.

The chain recombines TRBV11-3 with TRBJ2-2, with D unresolved. The clonotype was recovered from an adult woman with Graves' disease, either hyperthyroidism or ophthalmopathy (not recorded which). Specimen: peripheral blood or thyroid tissue (not recorded which). DNA of the CDR3: TGTGCCAGCAGCTCCTACACCGGGGAGCTGTTTTTT. As protein: CASSSYTGELFF.